The 23 T cell receptor beta chains in this list originate from one sample, sequenced in a study of vaccination effects on CD4 cells after COVID-19 (dated by TCRdb to between 2022 and 2023). After approximately eleven days of culture, CD4+ T cells were isolated with the EasySep CD4+ T cell isolation kit. Each participant got two doses of an mRNA SARS-CoV-2 vaccine, either BNT162b2 or mRNA-1273. Their target antigens are unknown. To prepare the library, the immunoSEQ multiplex PCR assay was applied. TCRdb provides this immuneACCESS table in a form limited to in-frame rearrangements. Some clones are lacking; in checked studies, under half of them reflect an unresolved V gene, and why the rest are absent is not known. Within this sample are more than 60,000 clones, with just under 75% of them counted one time only. The ten largest clones capture 2% to 2.5% of the sample. The source was CD4+ T cells from PBMCs cultured without peptide, collected after COVID-19 vaccination. The source of these receptors is a human donor who received a COVID-19 vaccine.

This clone is a singleton in its sample. This chain links TRBV3-1 (or the pseudogene TRBV3-2) with TRBJ1-2; no clear D gene. Germline V gene lookup returns CDR1 LGHDT and CDR2 YNNKEL (reference sequence). The CDR3 sequence is 13 residues long. V shed 5 bases and J shed 8 bases, with 15 bases lying between them. The CDR3 spells CASSSGPDGGYTF. DNA of the CDR3: TGTGCCAGCAGCTCGGGCCCCGACGGGGGCTACACCTTC.

The chain joins TRBV11-2 to TRBJ1-2; D unclear. The CDR3 totals 14 residues. Trimming took off 0 bases at V and 4 bases at J, with 9 bases between the two ends. Germline V gives CDR1 SGHAT, CDR2 FQNNGV. The CDR3 nucleotides are TGTGCCAGCAGCTTAGAGAGCAGGTTCTATGGCTACACCTTC. Protein product: CASSLESRFYGYTF.

The chain links TRBV9 to TRBJ2-5; D might be TRBD2 (5 bases). The CDR3 loop spans 13 amino acids. With 0 bases removed from V and 4 bases from J, the gap between germline ends came to 7 bases. The germline V gene encodes CDR1 SGDLS and CDR2 YYNGEE. DNA of the CDR3: TGTGCCAGCAGCGTAGCGGGATTAGAGACCCAGTACTTC. Translated: CASSVAGLETQYF.

The chain couples TRBV3-1 (or the pseudogene TRBV3-2) to TRBJ2-5, with D unclear. The V end was cut by 0 bases, the J end by 7 bases, with 0 bases between. Germline CDR1 LGHDT, CDR2 YNNKEL (reference sequence). This CDR3 region has 10 residues. The CDR3 sequence is CASSQETQYF. The CDR3 DNA is TGTGCCAGCAGCCAAGAGACCCAGTACTTC.

This chain uses TRBV24-1 with TRBJ1-2; D possibly corresponds to TRBD1 (6 bases). V was clipped by 4 bases and J by 4 bases, with 12 bases between them. Germline CDR1 and CDR2: KGHDR and SFDVKD. This CDR3 region has 14 residues. Written as DNA, the CDR3 is TGTGCCACCAGTGACCAACAGGGTCTCTATGGCTACACCTTC. Its translation is CATSDQQGLYGYTF.

A single count supports this clone. V is TRBV5-4 and J is TRBJ2-1, with 7 bases aligning to TRBD1. CDR1 is SGHNT, CDR2 YYREEE, per germline (reference sequence). The CDR3 loop spans 13 amino acids. Trimming at V came to 4 bases and at J to 9 bases, leaving 7 bases not matched to a gene. The CDR3 DNA reads TGTGCCAGCAGCACCACAGGGGTTGGTGAGCAGTTCTTC. This codes for CASSTTGVGEQFF.

The chain combines TRBV21-1 with TRBJ2-7. TRBV21-1 is annotated as a pseudogene. The CDR3 totals 10 residues. The CDR3 DNA sequence: TGTGCCAGCTGCTCCCACGAGCAGTACGTC. Protein product: CASCSHEQYV.

The chain uses TRBV5-1 and TRBJ2-5; no firm D call. The V and J ends lost 4 bases and 0 bases respectively, with 13 bases between them. Per germline, CDR1 SGHRS and CDR2 YFSETQ. The CDR3 is 15 residues long. Here the CDR3 reads CASSPRGRDQETQYF. CDR3 bases: TGCGCCAGCAGCCCTCGAGGTCGGGACCAAGAGACCCAGTACTTC.

The chain is built from TRBV19 and TRBJ2-5, with a tentative D call TRBD2 (6 bases). The germline V gene encodes CDR1 LNHDA and CDR2 SQIVND (reference sequence). The CDR3 has 13 residues. V lost 5 bases, J lost 1 base, and 8 bases lay in between. The CDR3 loop is CASSRGFQETQYF. The DNA of the CDR3 is TGTGCCAGTAGTCGGGGGTTCCAAGAGACCCAGTACTTC.

The chain joins TRBV7-9 to TRBJ1-4; unclear D gene. Trimming shortened V by 5 bases and J by 8 bases, and 18 bases separated the two germline ends. The CDR3 has 15 amino acids. Germline CDR1 is SEHNR and CDR2 is FQNEAQ (reference sequence). The CDR3 reads CASSVRADLPEKLFF. For the CDR3, the DNA is TGTGCCAGCAGCGTAAGGGCCGATCTTCCGGAAAAACTGTTTTTT.

The chain has TRBV7-9 and TRBJ2-1, with D maybe TRBD2 (6 bases). V was trimmed by 4 bases and J by 10 bases, leaving 17 bases between them. The germline V gene encodes CDR1 SEHNR and CDR2 FQNEAQ (reference sequence). The CDR3 spans 14 residues. CDR3 sequence (DNA): TGTGCCAGCAGCTCTCAGGACACCGCGGGGGAGCAGTTCTTC. Residues: CASSSQDTAGEQFF.

V gene TRBV5-1 combines with J gene TRBJ1-2, with a tentative D call TRBD1 (6 bases). Trimming took 1 base from V and 2 from J, leaving 12 bases between them. In germline, CDR1 is SGHRS, CDR2 YFSETQ. The CDR3 has 15 amino acids. The CDR3 here is CASSLQQGKNYGYTF. CDR3 sequence (DNA): TGCGCCAGCAGCTTGCAACAGGGAAAGAACTATGGCTACACCTTC. Combining the CDR3 with reference TRBV5-1 and TRBJ1-2 gives the whole variable domain KAGVTQTPRYLIKTRGQQVTLSCSPISGHRSVSWYQQTPGQGLQFLFEYFSETQRNKGNFPGRFSGRQFSNSRSEMNVSTLELGDSALYLCASSLQQGKNYGYTFGSGTRLTVV.

As regards this clone: The same CDR3 arises from other DNA sequences in this sample as well. The V and J genes are TRBV5-1 and TRBJ2-5, with D unclear. Trimming left V 0 bases short and J 3 bases short, with 0 bases between. CDR1 SGHRS and CDR2 YFSETQ come from the germline V gene. The CDR3 spans 11 residues. The DNA for the CDR3 is TGCGCCAGCAGCTTGGAAGAGACCCAGTACTTC. It yields the protein CASSLEETQYF.

V and J are TRBV19 and TRBJ1-1, with D possibly being TRBD1 (5 bases). V lost 3 bases, J lost 0 bases, and 11 bases lay in between. The CDR3 is 15 residues long. The germline V gene encodes CDR1 LNHDA and CDR2 SQIVND (reference sequence). The CDR3 DNA reads as TGTGCCAGTAGTATTATAAGGGGCATGAACACTGAAGCTTTCTTT. As protein: CASSIIRGMNTEAFF.

This clone was counted only a few times. Here the CDR3 reads CASSQATGEQYV. The CDR3 DNA reads as TGTGCCAGCAGCCAGGCCACAGGGGAGCAGTACGTC. The chain is built from TRBV3-1 (or the pseudogene TRBV3-2) and TRBJ2-7; perhaps TRBD1 as D (6 bases). Germline CDR1 reads LGHDT; CDR2 reads YNNKEL (reference sequence). Trimming pared 3 bases from V and 7 bases from J, leaving 10 bases between. The CDR3 covers 12 residues.

V gene TRBV11-2 combines with J gene TRBJ1-1, with D perhaps matching TRBD1 (5 bases). V gave up 1 base and J gave up 4 bases, with 16 bases separating them. The CDR3 has 16 residues. Germline V lookup: CDR1 SGHAT, CDR2 FQNNGV. CDR3 nucleotide sequence: TGTGCCAGCAGCTTAGGATCCAACGCAGGGAGCACTGAAGCTTTCTTT. Translation: CASSLGSNAGSTEAFF.

In this sample, this clone turned up once. The V call is TRBV10-3, the J call TRBJ1-3; D unresolved. The CDR3 length is 17 residues. Germline CDR1 ENHRY, CDR2 SYGVKD. Trimming removed 7 bases at V and 3 bases at J, with 22 bases between. The CDR3 spells CAINSGDRGRGGNTIYF. The CDR3 nucleotides read TGTGCCATCAATTCGGGCGATCGTGGCAGAGGTGGAAACACCATATATTTT.

The rearrangement links TRBV5-1 to TRBJ1-2; 7 bases map to TRBD1. V was pared by 0 bases and J by 8 bases, with 1 base of the junction left unmatched. Germline values: CDR1 SGHRS, CDR2 YFSETQ. The CDR3 is 12 amino acids. The CDR3 DNA follows: TGCGCCAGCAGCTTGGAAGGGGGCGGCTACACCTTC. This sequence encodes CASSLEGGGYTF.

The genes are TRBV7-2 and TRBJ1-1, with TRBD1 matching 12 bases. The CDR3 loop spans 16 amino acids. The trim removed 5 bases at V and 1 base at J, leaving 5 bases unmatched. The germline V gene has CDR1 SGHTA and CDR2 FQGNSA. The CDR3 nucleotides read TGTGCCAGCAGCCCGCCGGGACAGGGGGCGAACACTGAAGCTTTCTTT. It yields the protein CASSPPGQGANTEAFF.

The chain joins TRBV5-1 to TRBJ2-3; 7 bases agree with TRBD1. V dropped 2 bases and J dropped 5; count of bases not matched to a gene: 11. CDR3 length: 16 amino acids. Germline V lookup: CDR1 SGHRS, CDR2 YFSETQ. In DNA, the CDR3 is TGCGCCAGCAGCTTTGAAGGGGGCGCGCGCGGAGATACGCAGTATTTT. It is translated as CASSFEGGARGDTQYF.

In this sample, this clone turned up a few times. The V gene is TRBV29-1, the J gene TRBJ1-3; TRBD1 might be the D (6 bases). V was pared by 4 bases and J by 0 bases, with 10 bases between. The CDR3 spans 14 residues. In germline, CDR1 is SQVTM, CDR2 ANQGSEA. This chain's CDR3 is CSVVGQNSGNTIYF. The DNA of the CDR3 is TGCAGCGTTGTCGGACAGAACTCTGGAAACACCATATATTTT.

A few counts support this clone. The rearrangement uses TRBV9 and TRBJ1-6; D possibly corresponds to TRBD1 (5 bases). CDR3 length equals 15 residues. Germline V CDR1 and CDR2: SGDLS, YYNGEE. Trimming cost V 3 bases and J 8 bases, with 15 bases left between them. CDR3 bases: TGTGCCAGCAGCGCCGGGACCATGGTGGATTCACCCCTCCACTTT. Protein: CASSAGTMVDSPLHF.

The rearrangement links TRBV6-4 to TRBJ2-1; 12 bases line up with TRBD2. The germline gives CDR1 MRHNA, CDR2 SNTAGT. CDR3 length equals 16 residues. J was trimmed by 10 bases and V by 4 bases; bases with no gene match: 11. The CDR3 spells CASSGGLAGGSGEQFF. The CDR3 DNA follows: TGTGCCAGCAGTGGGGGACTAGCGGGCGGCTCCGGGGAGCAGTTCTTC.